Listed below are T cell receptor beta chains from one sample, sequenced in a study of T-cell reconstitution after alpha-beta-depleted transplantation in children. TCRdb independently ran MiXCR on the PCR reads; one entry per CDR3 protein. Of approximately 510,000 distinct CDR3 sequences in the sample, 15% to 20% were seen once. The material was PBMCs from the stem cell graft donor, obtained from the stem cell graft. These receptors were collected from a human donor who donated a stem cell graft to a child with acute lymphoblastic leukemia. CDR3s include the opening cysteine and the closing phenylalanine or tryptophan. The D gene is left open where the match is weak. Some rows have no size entry. The others give once, few or many, or a class for an expanded clone.

NA | few | TRBJ2-3 | TRBV24-1 | CATSDSPSDTQYF | TGTGCCACCAGTGATTCCCCCTCCGATACGCAGTATTTT
NA | NA | TRBJ2-7 | TRBV9 | CASSVAKTGFYEQYF | TGTGCCAGCAGCGTAGCTAAAACGGGATTCTACGAGCAGTACTTC
TRBD2 | NA | TRBJ2-1 | TRBV20-1 | CSARPGLAYYNEQFF | TGCAGTGCTAGGCCGGGACTAGCGTATTACAATGAGCAGTTCTTC
NA | NA | TRBJ2-5 | TRBV14 | CASSQDLRGTQYF | TGTGCCAGCAGCCAAGATCTACGCGGGACCCAGTACTTC
TRBD2 | NA | TRBJ2-7 | TRBV20-1 | CSARDGGLDYEQYF | TGCAGTGCTAGAGATGGGGGACTAGACTACGAGCAGTACTTC
TRBD1 | NA | TRBJ2-1 | TRBV9 | CASSDTAGGPYNEQFF | TGTGCCAGCAGCGACACTGCAGGGGGCCCCTACAATGAGCAGTTCTTC
NA | NA | TRBJ2-1 | TRBV20-1 | CSAVIASAEQFF | TGCAGTGCTGTAATCGCTAGCGCTGAGCAGTTCTTC
TRBD1 | few | TRBJ1-4 | TRBV29-1 | CSVVGQGEKLFF | TGCAGCGTTGTAGGACAGGGTGAAAAACTGTTTTTT
TRBD1 | NA | TRBJ2-7 | TRBV6-1 | CASSAGQSYEQYF | TGTGCCAGCAGTGCGGGACAGTCCTACGAGCAGTACTTC
TRBD1 | few | TRBJ1-1 | TRBV6-5 | CASSKPGTVAFF | TGTGCCAGCAGTAAACCCGGGACAGTAGCTTTCTTT
NA | NA | TRBJ1-2 | TRBV21-1 | CASQRTDYGYTF | TGTGCCAGCCAAAGGACGGACTATGGCTACACCTTC
TRBD2 | few | TRBJ2-1 | TRBV15 | CATSRDQSSGRSYNEQFF | TGTGCCACCAGCAGAGATCAATCTAGCGGACGCTCCTACAATGAGCAGTTCTTC
TRBD2 | NA | TRBJ2-1 | TRBV13 | CASSLEPGLADEQFF | TGTGCCAGCAGCCTTGAACCGGGACTAGCTGATGAGCAGTTCTTC
TRBD1 | NA | TRBJ2-7 | TRBV6-1 | CATSPGTGISYEQYF | TGTGCCACCTCACCGGGGACAGGGATTTCCTACGAGCAGTACTTC
NA | NA | TRBJ1-4 | TRBV29-1 | CSAWGGDNEKLFF | TGCAGCGCCTGGGGAGGAGATAATGAAAAACTGTTTTTT
NA | NA | TRBJ2-6 | TRBV20-1 | CSAVGTPWVNVLTF | TGCAGTGCTGTCGGGACCCCCTGGGTCAACGTCCTGACTTTC
NA | few | TRBJ1-1 | TRBV5-1 | CASSRLVGLMNTEAFF | TGCGCCAGCAGCCGGCTGGTGGGGTTAATGAACACTGAAGCTTTCTTT
NA | few | TRBJ2-3 | TRBV7-9 | CASSGHFSSTDTQYF | TGTGCCAGCAGCGGTCACTTCTCTAGCACAGATACGCAGTATTTT
NA | once | TRBJ1-5 | TRBV12-3/TRBV12-4 | CASSRDTYQPQHF | TGTGCCAGCAGTCGGGACACGTATCAACCCCAGCATTTT
TRBD2 | NA | TRBJ2-7 | TRBV20-1 | CSASFLAGNYEQYF | TGCAGTGCTAGCTTCCTAGCGGGAAACTACGAGCAGTACTTC
TRBD1 | NA | TRBJ1-5 | TRBV12-3/TRBV12-4 | CASSPGQGLVEPQHF | TGTGCCAGCTCCCCGGGACAGGGTTTGGTTGAGCCCCAGCATTTT
TRBD1 | few | TRBJ2-7 | TRBV9 | CASSVAPQGAYEQYF | TGTGCCAGCAGCGTAGCTCCGCAGGGGGCCTACGAGCAGTACTTC
TRBD1 | few | TRBJ2-7 | TRBV4-1 | CASSHPSLRDRGHEQYF | TGCGCCAGCAGCCACCCATCCCTCCGGGACAGGGGCCACGAGCAGTACTTC
NA | NA | TRBJ2-7 | TRBV12-3/TRBV12-4 | CASSSRRWTESKGYEQYF | TGTGCCAGCAGTTCCCGACGTTGGACAGAATCGAAAGGTTACGAGCAGTACTTC
NA | NA | TRBJ1-1 | TRBV4-1 | CASSQAQLEDTEAFF | TGCGCCAGCAGCCAAGCACAATTGGAGGACACTGAAGCTTTCTTT
NA | few | TRBJ1-5 | TRBV20-1 | CSAGIPGRDYNQPQHF | TGCAGTGCTGGAATTCCGGGACGGGACTATAATCAGCCCCAGCATTTT
NA | few | TRBJ2-7 | TRBV6-5 | CASSYPGASYEQYF | TGTGCCAGCAGTTACCCAGGGGCATCCTACGAGCAGTACTTC
TRBD2 | NA | TRBJ2-3 | TRBV6-1 | CASSEEELAGAPDTQYF | TGTGCCAGCAGTGAAGAGGAACTAGCGGGAGCCCCAGATACGCAGTATTTT
NA | NA | TRBJ2-2 | TRBV20-1 | CSAIYTGELFF | TGCAGTGCCATTTACACCGGGGAGCTGTTTTTT
NA | NA | TRBJ2-6 | TRBV6-1 | CASSDRVPGGANVLTF | TGTGCCAGCAGTGACAGGGTCCCCGGGGGGGCCAACGTCCTGACTTTC
NA | few | TRBJ1-1 | TRBV7-2 | CASSRIGGSEAFF | TGTGCCAGCAGCAGAATAGGGGGATCTGAAGCTTTCTTT
NA | few | TRBJ2-1 | TRBV5-1 | CASSLFWDEQFF | TGCGCCAGCAGCCTGTTCTGGGATGAGCAGTTCTTC
TRBD1 | NA | TRBJ2-5 | TRBV5-1 | CASSLVDGTEETQYF | TGCGCCAGCAGCTTGGTGGACGGGACAGAAGAGACCCAGTACTTC
TRBD2 | many | TRBJ2-3 | TRBV20-1 | CSARWTSGIVADTQYF | TGCAGTGCTAGATGGACTAGCGGGATAGTGGCAGATACGCAGTATTTT
TRBD1 | NA | TRBJ1-1 | TRBV5-1 | CASSARRTPGQGKYEAFF | TGCGCCAGCAGCGCTAGAAGGACACCGGGACAGGGCAAGTACGAAGCTTTCTTT
NA | NA | TRBJ2-1 | TRBV10-2 | CASTPMGGEQFF | TGCGCCAGCACCCCGATGGGGGGCGAGCAGTTCTTC
NA | NA | TRBJ1-6 | TRBV18 | CASSRTLRNSPLHF | TGTGCCAGCTCCCGAACTTTGAGAAATTCACCCCTCCACTTT
TRBD1 | few | TRBJ2-7 | TRBV3-1 | CASSQRTGGPREQYF | TGTGCCAGCAGCCAAAGGACAGGGGGTCCTCGCGAGCAGTACTTC
NA | NA | TRBJ2-1 | TRBV12-3/TRBV12-4 | CASSPLAYNEQFF | TGTGCCAGCAGCCCCCTAGCGTACAATGAGCAGTTCTTC
TRBD1 | few | TRBJ2-1 | TRBV12-3/TRBV12-4 | CASSADRGPNNEQFF | TGTGCCAGCAGTGCCGACAGGGGGCCTAACAATGAGCAGTTCTTC
TRBD2 | few | TRBJ2-1 | TRBV7-9 | CASSSPSGRRPYNEQFF | TGTGCCAGCAGCTCACCTAGCGGGAGGCGTCCCTACAATGAGCAGTTCTTC
NA | few | TRBJ2-1 | TRBV5-6 | CASSFGGPSSYNEQFF | TGTGCCAGCAGCTTCGGTGGGCCGAGCTCCTACAATGAGCAGTTCTTC